The clone carrying this TCR beta chain has a handful of counts. Its antigen is still unknown. These data come from a study of regulatory T cells in long-lasting Graves disease. This sample's time point: newly diagnosed GD, antithyroid drugs for less than 3 months. The TCR library was made from RNA extracted from PBMCs. Study-wide results and caveats: New patients shared fewer public clonotypes (about 1,000) than persistent patients did (roughly 2,500).

The CDR3 loop spans 15 amino acids. V gave up 3 bases and J gave up 4 bases, with 15 bases separating them. Germline V gene lookup returns CDR1 LNHDA and CDR2 SQIVND (reference sequence). CDR3 regions were amplified by Arm-PCR using iRepertoire HTBI primers to build TCR beta libraries. TCRdb re-analysed the multiplex PCR reads in MiXCR, keeping a single row per CDR3 protein. The top ten clones hold approximately 30% of a sample with hundreds of thousands of distinct CDR3 sequences, 16% of them seen once. A further study also used this sample, focusing on T cells in Graves' hyperthyroidism and ophthalmopathy. As that study records: The TCR CDR3 first-round RT-PCR relied on the HTBI primer set.

The sequence came from a man aged 40-55 years with Graves disease. The V call is TRBV19, the J call TRBJ1-2, with a possible D match to TRBD1 (6 bases). Sequenced here: peripheral blood mononuclear cells (PBMCs), sampled at new diagnosis, from a patient treated with antithyroid drugs. CDR3 residues: CASSIRIQGPYGYTF. The CDR3 coding sequence is TGTGCCAGTAGTATCAGGATTCAGGGGCCCTATGGCTACACCTTC.